These 23 T cell receptor beta chains were all obtained from the same sample, sequenced in a study of cytomegalovirus exposure and HLA in healthy donors (dated 2017 in TCRdb). Library creation used the immunoSEQ multiplex PCR assay. The multiplex PCR relied on a mix of 60 forward primers for TCR Vbeta segments and 13 reverse primers for TCR Jbeta segments. The source is immuneACCESS, and TCRdb retained only in-frame sequences with V and J called. Part of the clones is not carried over; for the studies checked, unresolved V genes explain less than half of this, and the remainder is unexplained. For this sample the table gives 150,000 to 200,000 clones, of which roughly 84% were detected only once. Together, the top ten hold roughly 1.5% of the sample. Sequencing used PBMCs. These receptors came from a male donor in good health and CMV-seronegative.

This sequence joins TRBV13 and TRBJ1-4; possibly TRBD1 for D (5 bases). CDR1 PRHDT and CDR2 FYEKMQ come from the germline V gene (reference sequence). V lost 1 base and J lost 5, with 14 bases in between. CDR3 length equals 16 residues. The CDR3 DNA follows: TGTGCCAGCAGCTTAGAGCGAGATAGGGGAAATGAAAAACTGTTTTTT. Translated: CASSLERDRGNEKLFF. Full variable domain (outside the CDR3, taken from reference TRBV13 and TRBJ1-4): AAGVIQSPRHLIKEKRETATLKCYPIPRHDTVYWYQQGPGQDPQFLISFYEKMQSDKGSIPDRFSAQQFSDYHSELNMSSLELGDSALYFCASSLERDRGNEKLFFGSGTQLSVL.

The chain uses TRBV14 and TRBJ1-2; D gene ambiguous. V dropped 1 base and J dropped 4 bases, with 10 bases sitting between them. Germline V gives CDR1 SGHDN, CDR2 FVKESK. CDR3 size: 14 residues. CDR3 nucleotide sequence: TGTGCCAGCAGCCAAGTGTCCAGGATCTATGGCTACACCTTC. Translation: CASSQVSRIYGYTF.

This clone has only one observation. The V and J genes are TRBV9 and TRBJ2-3; 12 nucleotides line up with TRBD2. Per germline, CDR1 SGDLS and CDR2 YYNGEE. V was pared by 4 bases and J by 2 bases, with 2 bases of the junction left unmatched. This CDR3 comprises 15 residues. The CDR3 bases are TGTGCCAGCAGCCCTAGCGGGAGGGTCACAGATACGCAGTATTTT. This encodes CASSPSGRVTDTQYF.

This sequence joins TRBV5-1 and TRBJ2-5; 7 bases are shared with TRBD1. The junction had 10 bases not matched to a gene; V was cut back by 0 bases and J by 5 bases. The germline gives CDR1 SGHRS, CDR2 YFSETQ. CDR3 length equals 16 residues. The CDR3 here is CASSLGAGGSVETQYF. CDR3 DNA sequence: TGCGCCAGCAGCTTGGGGGCAGGGGGAAGCGTGGAGACCCAGTACTTC.

The gene calls are TRBV4-1 and TRBJ2-7; TRBD2 is a possible D gene (6 bases). Per the germline V gene, CDR1 is MGHRA and CDR2 is YSYEKL. The CDR3 totals 17 residues. Trimming took 2 bases from V and 1 from J, leaving 18 bases between them. This chain's CDR3 is CASSQTNRLVWSYEQYF. In nucleotides, the CDR3 is TGCGCCAGCAGCCAAACGAATCGACTAGTTTGGTCCTACGAGCAGTACTTC.

J is TRBJ1-5 and V is TRBV29-1; D is undetermined. The V end lost 3 bases, the J end lost 0 bases, and 9 bases lay between the germline ends. The CDR3 has 14 residues. Germline V gene data show CDR1 as SQVTM and CDR2 as ANQGSEA. This CDR3 is CSVEVGGSNQPQHF. In nucleotides, the CDR3 is TGCAGCGTTGAGGTCGGCGGTAGCAATCAGCCCCAGCATTTT.

This clone was seen only a few times. This chain uses TRBV6-5 with TRBJ1-2, with TRBD1 matching 8 bases. The germline V gene has CDR1 MNHEY and CDR2 SVGAGI. With V trimmed by 2 bases and J by 4 bases, 3 bases remained unmatched. The CDR3 has 14 amino acids. Here the CDR3 reads CASSYGQGAYGYTF. CDR3 nucleotides: TGTGCCAGCAGTTACGGGCAGGGGGCCTATGGCTACACCTTC.

Remarks on this clone: The junction does not match germline at one end; this may be a read error. Other DNA variants within this sample encode the same CDR3. V gene TRBV28 combines with J gene TRBJ1-1; 8 bases agree with TRBD1. Germline V gene data show CDR1 as MDHEN and CDR2 as SYDVKM. The CDR3 covers 14 residues. The CDR3 nucleotides read TGTGCCAGCAGCAAGACAGGGGCGCGTACTGAGGCTTTCTTT. This codes for CASSKTGARTEAFF.

V usage is TRBV10-2 and J usage is TRBJ2-7, with 9 positions matching TRBD1. CDR3 size: 14 residues. Unmatched junction bases numbered 4, after V lost 5 bases and J lost 2 bases. The V gene's germline CDR1 is WSHSY and CDR2 SAAADI. CDR3: CASSTGTGPYEQYF. The CDR3 DNA reads TGCGCCAGCAGTACCGGGACAGGGCCCTACGAGCAGTACTTC.

This clone is a singleton in its sample. The V and J genes are TRBV6-5 and TRBJ1-1; no firm D call. Germline values: CDR1 MNHEY, CDR2 SVGAGI. With 5 bases removed from V and 6 bases from J, the gap between germline ends came to 13 bases. The CDR3 contains 13 residues. CDR3 region: CASSPRDPAEAFF. CDR3 coding DNA: TGTGCCAGCAGTCCTCGGGATCCTGCTGAAGCTTTCTTT.

This clone was detected once. J is TRBJ1-1 and V is TRBV12-5; 8 bases line up with TRBD1. Germline V gene sequence: CDR1 LGHNT, CDR2 FRNRAP. CDR3 length: 15 residues. The ends lost 6 bases at V and 6 bases at J; junction bases unmatched: 12. In nucleotides, the CDR3 is TGTGCTAGTGGCCTGCACCCGACAGGGGAGGCTGAAGCTTTCTTT. Translating it yields CASGLHPTGEAEAFF.

This clone was picked up one time. The CDR3 loop reads CSVDTNSGNTIYF. In DNA, the CDR3 is TGCAGCGTTGACACTAACTCTGGAAACACCATATATTTT. The chain joins TRBV29-1 to TRBJ1-3; no firm D call. V lost 3 bases and J lost 0, with 6 bases in between. The CDR3 runs to 13 residues. Germline CDR1 reads SQVTM; CDR2 reads ANQGSEA.

The chain combines TRBV7-9 with TRBJ1-1; 7 bases fit TRBD1. CDR3 length: 13 residues. Per the germline V gene, CDR1 is SEHNR and CDR2 is FQNEAQ (reference sequence). J was trimmed by 7 bases and V by 0 bases; bases with no gene match: 2. In DNA form, the CDR3 reads TGTGCCAGCAGCTTAGCAGGGGGCAATGAAGCTTTCTTT. It specifies CASSLAGGNEAFF.

This chain uses TRBV4-3 with TRBJ2-3; the match to TRBD2 covers 7 bases. V shed 0 bases, J shed 4 bases, and the junction held 4 bases outside the gene matches. The CDR3 is 15 amino acids. Germline CDR1 LGHNA, CDR2 YSLEER. The CDR3 spells CASSQDLAVADTQYF. Written as DNA, the CDR3 is TGCGCCAGCAGCCAAGACCTAGCGGTGGCAGATACGCAGTATTTT.

The V and J genes are TRBV4-3 and TRBJ2-7, with D possibly being TRBD1 (5 bases). This CDR3 contains 14 residues. Germline V lookup: CDR1 LGHNA, CDR2 YSLEER. V lost 4 bases and J lost 3, with 13 bases in between. The CDR3 protein is CASSPAQGDYEQYF. In nucleotides, the CDR3 is TGCGCCAGCAGCCCCGCGCAGGGTGACTACGAGCAGTACTTC.

This clone was detected only once. This sample includes further DNA sequences coding for the same CDR3. The chain links TRBV18 to TRBJ2-5, with TRBD2 identical over 7 bases. V trimming: 3 bases; J trimming: 5 bases; junction bases outside the gene matches: 0. The CDR3 is made up of 12 amino acids. The germline V gene has CDR1 KGHSH and CDR2 LQKENI. The CDR3 loop reads CASSPGGETQYF. CDR3 sequence (DNA): TGTGCCAGCTCACCCGGGGGGGAGACCCAGTACTTC.

The chain is built from TRBV6-5 and TRBJ2-7; no definite D call. The V end lost 10 bases, the J end lost 4 bases, and 8 bases lay between the germline ends. The CDR3 has 10 residues. The germline CDR1 and CDR2 sequences are MNHEY and SVGAGI. The CDR3 sequence: CATTYYEQYF. The CDR3 DNA sequence: TGTGCCACCACCTATTACGAGCAGTACTTC.

This chain links TRBV30 with TRBJ2-1, with D unclear. Trimming took 0 bases from V and 3 from J, leaving 9 bases between them. This CDR3 spans 14 amino acids. Germline V lookup: CDR1 GTSNPN, CDR2 SVGIG (reference sequence). DNA of the CDR3: TGTGCCTGGAGTGTTCGACAAATCTACAATGAGCAGTTCTTC. Its translation is CAWSVRQIYNEQFF. Complete variable domain (other parts from reference TRBV30 and TRBJ2-1): SQTIHQWPATLVQPVGSPLSLECTVEGTSNPNLYWYRQAAGRGLQLLFYSVGIGQISSEVPQNLSASRPQDRQFILSSKKLLLSDSGFYLCAWSVRQIYNEQFFGPGTRLTVL.

This sequence joins TRBV25-1 and TRBJ1-6, with D maybe TRBD1 (6 bases). This CDR3 region has 14 residues. V lost 1 base to trimming and J lost 6 bases, with 7 bases between them. Germline assignment: CDR1 MGHDK and CDR2 SYGVNS. CDR3 sequence: CASSELGANSPLHF. The CDR3 DNA reads as TGTGCCAGCAGTGAATTGGGGGCTAATTCACCCCTCCACTTT.

This CDR3 is CASSEILGNSNQPQHF. The CDR3 bases are TGTGCCAGCAGTGAAATATTGGGCAATAGCAATCAGCCCCAGCATTTT. The rearrangement links TRBV6-1 to TRBJ1-5, with unresolved D. The CDR3 runs to 16 residues. The germline CDR1 and CDR2 sequences are MNHNS and SASEGT. The V end lost 2 bases, the J end lost 0 bases, and 11 bases lay between the germline ends.

The J gene is TRBJ1-5, the V gene TRBV5-1; 7 bases align to TRBD1. Germline CDR1 reads SGHRS; CDR2 reads YFSETQ. Trimming cost V 4 bases and J 7 bases; bases outside gene matches: 8. CDR3 length equals 14 residues. The CDR3 sequence: CASSPGGTGQPQHF. In nucleotides, the CDR3 is TGCGCCAGCAGCCCAGGGGGAACGGGGCAGCCCCAGCATTTT.

The CDR3 loop is CASSFSNRGNEQFF. As DNA, the CDR3 is TGTGCCAGCAGCTTCTCTAACAGGGGCAATGAGCAGTTCTTC. V usage is TRBV7-9 and J usage is TRBJ2-1, with TRBD1 matching 7 bases. Germline lookup yields CDR1 SEHNR and CDR2 FQNEAQ (reference sequence). V was pared by 3 bases and J by 6 bases, with 5 bases of the junction left unmatched. This CDR3 has 14 amino acids.

The V and J genes are TRBV14 and TRBJ2-5; 11 bases are shared with TRBD2. CDR3 length: 17 residues. Germline trimming cut 7 bases from V and 5 bases from J; bases unmatched to any gene: 15. Looked up from germline, CDR1 is SGHDN and CDR2 is FVKESK. The CDR3 DNA reads as TGTGCCAGCACCGGGACTAGCGGATCCCCGGGAGGGGAGACCCAGTACTTC. Translated: CASTGTSGSPGGETQYF.